This entry features one T cell receptor beta chain sequence. Its specificity is unknown. This CDR3 is 12 amino acids long. The sample is drawn from a study of T cells expressing NK-cell markers. At the level of the study: Seropositivity for HCMV was found in seven of the eight sequenced donors, with one seronegative. Study-wide results and limits: Topping the CD3+CD56-NKG2C+ fraction as well were these clonotypes, in a few donors.

The TCR beta cDNA came from 5'RACE template switching with UMIs. Using the 5' RACE reads, TCRdb records one entry per CDR3 protein without DNA. The listing records 500,000 to 600,000 distinct CDR3 sequences. Sequenced material: blood T cells: a sorted CD56 or NKG2C T cell subset, CD4+ or CD8+ T cells, or bulk PBMC T cells (not recorded which). This clonotype originated in a man between 18 and 35 years old in good health. The chain recombines TRBV12-3 or TRBV12-4 with TRBJ2-3; the TRBD1 assignment by TCRdb is unverifiable without DNA. Here the CDR3 reads CASSPRVYTQYF.